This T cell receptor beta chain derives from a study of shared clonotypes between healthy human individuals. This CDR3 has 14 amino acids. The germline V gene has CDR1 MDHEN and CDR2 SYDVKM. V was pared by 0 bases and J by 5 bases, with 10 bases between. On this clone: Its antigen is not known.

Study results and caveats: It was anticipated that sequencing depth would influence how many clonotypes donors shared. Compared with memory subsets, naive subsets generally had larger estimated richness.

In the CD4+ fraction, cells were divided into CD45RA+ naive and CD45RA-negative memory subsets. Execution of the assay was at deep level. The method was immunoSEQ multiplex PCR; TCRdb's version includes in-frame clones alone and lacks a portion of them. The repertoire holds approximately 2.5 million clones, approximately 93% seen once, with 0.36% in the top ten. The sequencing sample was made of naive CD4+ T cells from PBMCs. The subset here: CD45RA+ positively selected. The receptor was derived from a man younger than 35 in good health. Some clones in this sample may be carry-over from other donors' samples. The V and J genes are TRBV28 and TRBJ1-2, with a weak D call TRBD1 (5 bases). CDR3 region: CASSLWGQGYGYTF. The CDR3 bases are TGTGCCAGCAGTTTATGGGGTCAGGGTTATGGCTACACCTTC.